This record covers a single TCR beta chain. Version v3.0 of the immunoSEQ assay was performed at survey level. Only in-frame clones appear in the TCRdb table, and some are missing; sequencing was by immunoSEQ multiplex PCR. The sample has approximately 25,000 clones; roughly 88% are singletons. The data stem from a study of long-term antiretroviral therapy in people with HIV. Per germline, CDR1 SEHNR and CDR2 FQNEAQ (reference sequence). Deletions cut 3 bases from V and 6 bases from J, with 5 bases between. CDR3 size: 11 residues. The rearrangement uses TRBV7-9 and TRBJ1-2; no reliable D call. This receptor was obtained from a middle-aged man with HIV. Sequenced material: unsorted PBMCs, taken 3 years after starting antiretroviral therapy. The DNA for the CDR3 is TGTGCCAGCAGCTTTTGGGATGGCTACACCTTC. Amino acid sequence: CASSFWDGYTF. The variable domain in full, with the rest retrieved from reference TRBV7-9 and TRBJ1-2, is DTGVSQNPRHKITKRGQNVTFRCDPISEHNRLYWYRQTLGQGPEFLTYFQNEAQLEKSRLLSDRFSAERPKGSFSTLEIQRTEQGDSAMYLCASSFWDGYTFGSGTRLTVV.